The rows below give T cell receptor beta chains drawn from one sample of a study of blood T cell repertoires in COVID-19. TCRdb's table, derived via immunoSEQ multiplex PCR, lists solely in-frame clones and lacks some. The sample contains over 35,000 clones, about 85% of which appear only once. The sample consisted of peripheral blood. All receptors come from a man aged 55 to 70 with active or convalescent COVID-19. Both conserved end residues are trimmed from each CDR3. Size tells how often a clone was seen (once, few, many) or the class of an expanded clone, and some rows leave it out.

v_gene	abundance	CDR3aa
TRBV19	-	ASNPTGTDTQY
TRBV2	-	ASRVTGGSSSRKPQH
TRBV6-1	-	ASSDRGGVGDTQY
TRBV6-6	-	ASSYQGSINEQF
TRBV2	-	ASSGPRNRDGYT
TRBV18	-	ASSRGGSPNEQF
TRBV29-1	-	SVARETQY
TRBV18	-	ASSPDPLRRVNTEAF
TRBV10-3	-	AMGQDNGNTIY
TRBV7-2	-	ASSSDRRSNEKLF
TRBV6-1	-	ASSETGPNQPQH
TRBV7-8	-	ASRWGGAADTQY
TRBV7-2	-	ASSWGLAGDTQY
TRBV11-3	-	ASSSLGTFPGSPLH
TRBV19	-	ASSILAGGRNNEQF
TRBV4-3	-	ASSHRASANTGELF
TRBV6-5	-	ASSNREAGGYT
TRBV5-5	-	ASSPRTAGAGTDTQY
TRBV2	-	ASSVLDKNTGELF
TRBV6-4	-	ASSDTRQGDRYGYT
TRBV10-3	-	AISQLGGRDEKLF
TRBV19	-	ASSPVAGDTDTQY
TRBV15	-	ATSRDQGQGN
TRBV10-3	-	AISDYLAGGDNEQF
TRBV6-5	-	ASSYRGLSGNTIY
TRBV7-2	-	ASRPTSGRPQQF
TRBV9	once	ASSVDPGSDTQY
TRBV10-3	-	AISETGVTYNEQF
TRBV25-1	-	ASSKAYNEQF
TRBV20-1	-	SASGLAGTNEQF
TRBV12-3/TRBV12-4	-	ASSRDRSTEAF
TRBV5-4	-	ASSLTSGGTTDTQY
TRBV14	-	ASSPLGDLRTEAF
TRBV7-9	-	ASSFRGGLWTEAF
TRBV15	-	ATSRDWAQSTDTQY
TRBV6-1	-	ASSEIGTGYQPQH